A selection of T cell receptor beta chains follows, all from one sample in a study of shared clonotypes between healthy human individuals. The assay was immunoSEQ multiplex PCR, and TCRdb's table has in-frame clones only and misses some. The profile covers about 680,000 clones, with 73% appearing a single time and around 2% taken by the ten largest. Sequenced: memory CD4+ T cells sorted from blood. Receptors were obtained from a young woman in good health. Each CDR3 is given with its conserved first and last residue. The order of the fields is clone size, V gene, D gene, J gene, CDR3 protein, CDR3 DNA. A D gene is named only where the DNA matches it firmly. Where a row states a size, it is once, few, many or the class of an expanded clone; other rows omit it.

few	TRBV30	TRBD1	TRBJ1-5	CAWSSGQGQPQHF	TGTGCCTGGTCTTCGGGACAGGGACAGCCCCAGCATTTT
once	TRBV4-1	.	TRBJ1-3	CASSPGNTIYF	TGCGCCAGCAGCCCCGGAAACACCATATATTTT
.	TRBV5-1	TRBD2	TRBJ2-5	CASRHDGLAGGPFRETQYF	TGCGCCAGCAGACATGACGGACTAGCGGGAGGGCCGTTCCGCGAGACCCAGTACTTC
.	TRBV7-9	.	TRBJ2-7	CASTKGTDAVSEQYF	TGTGCCAGCACGAAAGGGACCGACGCCGTGTCGGAGCAGTACTTC
.	TRBV4-1	.	TRBJ2-4	CASSQLALAKNIQYF	TGCGCCAGCAGCCAGTTAGCGCTAGCCAAAAACATTCAGTACTTC
.	TRBV11-2	.	TRBJ1-2	CASSFDRSNYGYTF	TGTGCCAGCAGTTTCGACAGGTCTAACTATGGCTACACCTTC
.	TRBV28	.	TRBJ2-1	CASSLSRGQFF	TGTGCCAGCAGTTTGTCCCGGGGGCAGTTCTTC
.	TRBV7-7	TRBD2	TRBJ2-2	CASSPRLAGESTGELFF	TGTGCCAGCAGCCCGCGCTTAGCGGGAGAGAGCACCGGGGAGCTGTTTTTT
.	TRBV28	.	TRBJ2-1	CASSRTASSYNEQFF	TGTGCCAGCAGCCGGACGGCTAGCTCCTACAATGAGCAGTTCTTC
.	TRBV28	TRBD1	TRBJ1-1	CASSPGQGARTEAFF	TGTGCCAGCAGTCCTGGACAGGGGGCGCGAACTGAAGCTTTCTTT
.	TRBV5-1	.	TRBJ2-7	CASSPRDRYEQYF	TGCGCCAGCAGCCCCCGGGACCGTTACGAGCAGTACTTC
.	TRBV7-3	TRBD2	TRBJ2-5	CASSSSSGLSETQYF	TGTGCCAGCAGCTCTTCTAGCGGGTTATCAGAGACCCAGTACTTC
.	TRBV18	.	TRBJ1-1	CASSKTENTEAFF	TGTGCCAGCTCCAAGACAGAGAACACTGAAGCTTTCTTT
.	TRBV7-9	.	TRBJ1-1	CASSPLGGGNTEAFF	TGTGCCAGCAGCCCTCTTGGGGGTGGGAACACTGAAGCTTTCTTT
.	TRBV27	.	TRBJ2-7	CASSRGQFYEQYF	TGTGCCAGCAGCCGCGGACAATTCTACGAGCAGTACTTC
few	TRBV6-1	.	TRBJ2-7	CASRDYRSTYF	TGTGCCAGCAGAGATTACAGGTCAACGTACTTC
many	TRBV5-1	.	TRBJ2-7	CASSLVSGYEQYF	TGCGCCAGCAGCTTGGTTTCGGGGTACGAGCAGTACTTC
few	TRBV4-2	.	TRBJ2-3	CASSQGRYPSTDTQYF	TGTGCCAGCAGCCAAGGACGATATCCTAGCACAGATACGCAGTATTTT
.	TRBV6-1	.	TRBJ2-7	CASSEAQGTYEQYF	TGTGCCAGCAGTGAAGCGCAGGGCACCTACGAGCAGTACTTC
once	TRBV2	TRBD2	TRBJ2-5	CASRDDRGRKRKTQYF	TGTGCCAGCCGGGATGACCGCGGGAGGAAGAGGAAGACCCAGTACTTC
once	TRBV27	.	TRBJ2-1	CASSPRTRDNEQFF	TGTGCCAGCAGCCCGCGAACAAGGGACAATGAGCAGTTCTTC
.	TRBV5-1	.	TRBJ1-3	CASSPDNSGNTIYF	TGCGCCAGCAGCCCAGACAACTCTGGAAACACCATATATTTT
.	TRBV27	TRBD1	TRBJ2-5	CASSLRTTGLQETQYF	TGTGCCAGCAGTTTAAGGACGACAGGGCTACAAGAGACCCAGTACTTC
.	TRBV30	.	TRBJ1-1	CAWSVNPWAEAFF	TGTGCCTGGAGTGTAAATCCGTGGGCTGAAGCTTTCTTT
.	TRBV11-2	TRBD1	TRBJ1-1	CASSLSTGGTLAFF	TGTGCCAGCAGCTTATCGACAGGGGGCACACTAGCTTTCTTT
.	TRBV28	TRBD2	TRBJ2-1	CASSTGTSGIEGQFF	TGTGCCAGCAGTACCGGGACTAGCGGGATAGAGGGGCAGTTCTTC
.	TRBV5-6	.	TRBJ1-4	CASVVVRAGDEKLFF	TGTGCCAGCGTGGTCGTTCGAGCCGGGGACGAAAAACTGTTTTTT
.	TRBV5-1	TRBD2	TRBJ2-5	CASTSRLAGVETQYF	TGCGCCAGTACCTCCAGGCTAGCGGGAGTGGAGACCCAGTACTTC
once	TRBV19	TRBD1	TRBJ1-1	CASSPKQGAITEAFF	TGTGCCAGTAGTCCAAAACAGGGGGCGATCACTGAAGCTTTCTTT
.	TRBV30	.	TRBJ1-2	CAWSVSQGNGYTF	TGTGCCTGGAGTGTCTCGCAGGGGAATGGCTACACCTTC
.	TRBV25-1	.	TRBJ2-1	CASSGRGSYNEQFF	TGTGCCAGCAGTGGACGGGGCTCCTACAATGAGCAGTTCTTC
.	TRBV28	.	TRBJ1-4	CASSLKNRVHLSREKLFF	TGTGCCAGCAGTTTAAAGAACAGGGTTCACTTATCGCGGGAAAAACTGTTTTTT
.	TRBV27	TRBD2	TRBJ2-1	CASSDPGLAAIYNEQFF	TGTGCCAGCAGTGATCCGGGACTAGCGGCAATCTACAATGAGCAGTTCTTC
once	TRBV10-3	TRBD1	TRBJ2-6	CASRGITGQSGANVLTF	TGTGCCAGCAGGGGGATTACAGGGCAGTCTGGGGCCAACGTCCTGACTTTC
.	TRBV6-4	TRBD2	TRBJ2-5	CASSDCGQREGYETQYF	TGTGCCAGCAGTGACTGTGGTCAGCGGGAGGGGTATGAGACCCAGTACTTC
.	TRBV7-8	.	TRBJ2-2	CASSPKDPGYTGELFF	TGTGCCAGCAGCCCTAAGGACCCTGGCTACACCGGGGAGCTGTTTTTT
few	TRBV5-1	TRBD1	TRBJ2-2	CASSRDREDGELFF	TGCGCCAGCAGCAGGGACAGGGAAGACGGGGAGCTGTTTTTT
.	TRBV28	.	TRBJ2-5	CASSLRPGGQETQYF	TGTGCCAGCAGTTTAAGGCCAGGCGGTCAAGAGACCCAGTACTTC
.	TRBV25-1	TRBD1	TRBJ2-2	CASSDSRAGGHGELFF	TGTGCCAGCAGTGATTCCAGGGCAGGGGGCCACGGGGAGCTGTTTTTT
once	TRBV5-1	.	TRBJ2-7	CASSNDGGAYEQYF	TGCGCCAGCAGTAACGACGGTGGCGCCTACGAGCAGTACTTC
.	TRBV2	.	TRBJ2-7	CASSGYDRAYEQYF	TGTGCCAGCAGTGGATACGACAGAGCCTACGAGCAGTACTTC
.	TRBV2	.	TRBJ1-5	CASSSNSGDQPQHF	TGTGCCAGCAGTTCTAACTCTGGTGATCAGCCCCAGCATTTT
.	TRBV28	.	TRBJ1-3	CASSLSGKGNTIYF	TGTGCCAGCAGTTTATCAGGGAAAGGAAACACCATATATTTT
.	TRBV7-9	.	TRBJ1-1	CASSTQLDTEAFF	TGTGCCAGCAGCACCCAACTCGACACTGAAGCTTTCTTT
.	TRBV5-1	.	TRBJ2-7	CASRSGPEGYYEQYF	TGCGCCAGCAGATCCGGACCGGAAGGATATTACGAGCAGTACTTC
.	TRBV4-2	.	TRBJ1-4	CASSPRGTNEKLFF	TGTGCCAGCAGCCCAAGAGGAACTAATGAAAAACTGTTTTTT
.	TRBV5-4	.	TRBJ1-1	CASSLDGYTEAFF	TGTGCCAGCAGCTTGGACGGATACACTGAAGCTTTCTTT
many	TRBV27	.	TRBJ1-1	CASSSHSENTEAFF	TGTGCCAGCAGTTCCCACAGTGAGAACACTGAAGCTTTCTTT
.	TRBV6-5	TRBD2	TRBJ2-1	CASSTGLYNEQFF	TGTGCCAGCAGTACGGGACTATACAATGAGCAGTTCTTC
.	TRBV5-1	.	TRBJ2-1	CASSKDSALYNEQFF	TGCGCCAGCAGCAAGGACTCTGCGCTGTACAATGAGCAGTTCTTC
.	TRBV25-1	.	TRBJ2-3	CASTGTSTDTQYF	TGTGCCAGCACCGGGACCAGCACAGATACGCAGTATTTT
.	TRBV18	.	TRBJ1-2	CASSLQSYGYTF	TGTGCCAGCTCACTTCAGAGCTATGGCTACACCTTC
many	TRBV7-8	.	TRBJ1-2	CASSLNRENYGYTF	TGTGCCAGCAGCTTGAACAGGGAGAACTATGGCTACACCTTC